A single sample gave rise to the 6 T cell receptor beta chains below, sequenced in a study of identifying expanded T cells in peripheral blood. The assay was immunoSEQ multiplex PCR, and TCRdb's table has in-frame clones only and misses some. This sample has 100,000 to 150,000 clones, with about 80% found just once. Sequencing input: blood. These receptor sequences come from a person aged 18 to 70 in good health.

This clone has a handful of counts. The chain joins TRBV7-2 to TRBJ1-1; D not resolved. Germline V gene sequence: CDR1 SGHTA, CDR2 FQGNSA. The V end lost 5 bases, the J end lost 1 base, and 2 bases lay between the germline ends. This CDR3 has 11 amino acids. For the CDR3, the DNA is TGTGCCAGCAGCCAGAACACTGAAGCTTTCTTT. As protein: CASSQNTEAFF.

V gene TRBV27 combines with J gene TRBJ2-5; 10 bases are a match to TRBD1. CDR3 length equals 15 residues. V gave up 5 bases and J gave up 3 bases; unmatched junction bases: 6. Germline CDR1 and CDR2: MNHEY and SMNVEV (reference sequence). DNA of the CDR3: TGTGCCAGCAGTACAGACAGGGGGCGGGAAGAGACCCAGTACTTC. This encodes CASSTDRGREETQYF.

CDR3 DNA sequence: TGCGCCAGCAGCCAATCTCACCCCGGGGTGATGAACACTGAAGCTTTCTTT. It translates to CASSQSHPGVMNTEAFF. The rearrangement links TRBV4-1 to TRBJ1-1, with unresolved D. CDR3 length equals 17 residues. Per germline, CDR1 MGHRA and CDR2 YSYEKL. Trimming took off 2 bases at V and 0 bases at J, with 16 bases between the two ends.

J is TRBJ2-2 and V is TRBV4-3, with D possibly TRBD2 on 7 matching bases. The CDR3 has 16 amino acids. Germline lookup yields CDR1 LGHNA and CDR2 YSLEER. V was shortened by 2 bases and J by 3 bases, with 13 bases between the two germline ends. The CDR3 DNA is TGCGCCAGCAGCCAACTGATAGGGGGGGACACCGGGGAGCTGTTTTTT. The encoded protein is CASSQLIGGDTGELFF.

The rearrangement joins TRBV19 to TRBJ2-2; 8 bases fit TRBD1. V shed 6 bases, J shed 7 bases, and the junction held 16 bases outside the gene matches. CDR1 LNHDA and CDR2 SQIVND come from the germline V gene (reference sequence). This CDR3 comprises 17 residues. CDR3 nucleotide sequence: TGTGCCAGTAGCACCACTAGGACAGGGCGATACGACGGGGAGCTGTTTTTT. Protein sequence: CASSTTRTGRYDGELFF.

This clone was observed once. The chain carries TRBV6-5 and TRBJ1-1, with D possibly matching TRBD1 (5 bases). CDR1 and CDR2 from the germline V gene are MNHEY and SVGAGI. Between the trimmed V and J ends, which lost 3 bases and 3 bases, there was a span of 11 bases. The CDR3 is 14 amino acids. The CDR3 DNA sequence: TGTGCCAGCAGTTATAGGGGAGGGGACACTGAAGCTTTCTTT. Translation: CASSYRGGDTEAFF.